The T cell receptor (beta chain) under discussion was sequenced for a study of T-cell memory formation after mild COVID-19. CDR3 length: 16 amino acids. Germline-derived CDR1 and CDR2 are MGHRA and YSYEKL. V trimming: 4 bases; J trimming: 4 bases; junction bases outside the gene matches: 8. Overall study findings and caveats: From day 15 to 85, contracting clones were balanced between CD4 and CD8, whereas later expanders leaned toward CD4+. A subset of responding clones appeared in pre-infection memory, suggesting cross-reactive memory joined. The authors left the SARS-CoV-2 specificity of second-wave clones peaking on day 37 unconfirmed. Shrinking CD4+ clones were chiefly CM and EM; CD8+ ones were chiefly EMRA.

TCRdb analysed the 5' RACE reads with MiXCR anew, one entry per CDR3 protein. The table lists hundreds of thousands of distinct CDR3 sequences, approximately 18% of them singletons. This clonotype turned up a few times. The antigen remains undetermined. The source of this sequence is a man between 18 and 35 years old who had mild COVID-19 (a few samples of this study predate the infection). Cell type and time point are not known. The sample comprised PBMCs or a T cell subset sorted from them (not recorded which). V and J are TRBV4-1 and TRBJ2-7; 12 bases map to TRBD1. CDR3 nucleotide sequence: TGCGCCAGCAGCCCGGGGGGACAGGGGGCTACATACGAGCAGTACTTC. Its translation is CASSPGGQGATYEQYF.